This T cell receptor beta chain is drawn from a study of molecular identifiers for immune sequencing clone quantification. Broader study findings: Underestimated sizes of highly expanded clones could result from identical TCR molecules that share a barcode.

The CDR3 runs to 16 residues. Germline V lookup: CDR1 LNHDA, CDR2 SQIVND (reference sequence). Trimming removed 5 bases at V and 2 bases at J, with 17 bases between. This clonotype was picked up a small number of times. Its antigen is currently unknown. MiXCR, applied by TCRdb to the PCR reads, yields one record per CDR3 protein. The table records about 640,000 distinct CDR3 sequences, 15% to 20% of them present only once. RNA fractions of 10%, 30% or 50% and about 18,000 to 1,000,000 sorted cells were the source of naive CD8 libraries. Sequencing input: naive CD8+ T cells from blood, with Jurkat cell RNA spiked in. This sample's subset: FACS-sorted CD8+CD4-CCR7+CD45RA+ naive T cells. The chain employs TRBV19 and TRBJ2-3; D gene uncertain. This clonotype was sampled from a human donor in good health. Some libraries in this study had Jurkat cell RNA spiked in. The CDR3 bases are TGTGCCAGTAGTGTGGGCTGGGCGGATCTCACAGATACGCAGTATTTT. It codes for CASSVGWADLTDTQYF.